This is a list of T cell receptor beta chains from one sample in a study of T cells after yellow fever vaccination. A single record per CDR3 protein comes from TCRdb applying MiXCR to the 5' RACE reads. The sample yields approximately 350,000 distinct CDR3 sequences, roughly 12% seen once. The sample in question was PBMCs, obtained on the day of the first yellow fever vaccination. These receptors all stem from a man younger than 30 who received the YFV17D yellow fever vaccine. Both conserved end residues are part of each CDR3. D genes are given only for firm matches. The size entry is marked missing in some rows and otherwise reads once, few, many or a size class.

v_gene	j_gene	abundance	d_gene	CDR3nt	CDR3aa
TRBV11-1	TRBJ1-5	NA	TRBD1	TGTGCCAGCAGCTTAGGGGGTCGCAGGCAGGGGGCTGATCGCAATCAGCCCCAGCATTTT	CASSLGGRRQGADRNQPQHF
TRBV6-1	TRBJ1-2	few	NA	TGTGCCAGCAGTCAAATCAAGGGCGATGGCTACACCTTC	CASSQIKGDGYTF
TRBV20-1	TRBJ1-4	few	NA	TGCAGTGCTGGTGAGGGGGGGCCGGAAAAACTGTTTTTT	CSAGEGGPEKLFF
TRBV10-3	TRBJ1-1	few	NA	TGTGCCATCAGTGATTGGCAGGGGAACACTGAAGCTTTCTTT	CAISDWQGNTEAFF
TRBV5-1	TRBJ2-7	NA	NA	TGCGCCAGCAGCTTACCCAGGGGTCAGACCTCGGATGAGCAGTACTTC	CASSLPRGQTSDEQYF
TRBV9	TRBJ2-1	NA	NA	TGTGCCAGCAGCCCCAAGGGGGGGGGCCGATCCTACAATGAGCAGTTCTTC	CASSPKGGGRSYNEQFF
TRBV12-3/TRBV12-4	TRBJ1-2	NA	NA	TGTGCCAGCAGAACGTCAGGGTCTAGAATCCATGGCTACACCTTC	CASRTSGSRIHGYTF
TRBV7-2	TRBJ2-7	many	TRBD1	TGTGCCAGCAGCTTGGACAGGGAGAGCGACGAGCAGTACTTC	CASSLDRESDEQYF
TRBV7-9	TRBJ2-3	NA	NA	TGTGCCAGCAGCCGGGGCCTTCGCACAGATACGCAGTATTTT	CASSRGLRTDTQYF
TRBV29-1	TRBJ2-2	NA	NA	TGCAGCGTCGGGGGAACAATCACCGGGGAGCTGTTTTTT	CSVGGTITGELFF
TRBV12-3/TRBV12-4	TRBJ2-1	NA	NA	TGTGCCAGCAGTTCAATGAGCCGCAATGAGCAGTTCTTC	CASSSMSRNEQFF
TRBV7-6	TRBJ2-4	many	NA	TGTGCCAGCAGCTTAATCAGCAGGGGTCAGGGTTCAGCCAAAAACATTCAGTACTTC	CASSLISRGQGSAKNIQYF
TRBV28	TRBJ2-1	few	NA	TGTGCCAGCAGTTCAGGACGGTTGAGCTCCTACAATGAGCAGTTCTTC	CASSSGRLSSYNEQFF
TRBV5-1	TRBJ1-2	few	NA	TGCGCCAGCAGCTTCCGGGAGCCCTACTATGGCTACACCTTC	CASSFREPYYGYTF
TRBV10-3	TRBJ2-7	few	NA	TGTGCCATCAGTGAATGGGGGGCGGGCGAGCAGTACTTC	CAISEWGAGEQYF
TRBV3-1	TRBJ2-7	NA	NA	TGTGCCAGCAGCTTGGTGGATACCTACGAGCAGTACTTC	CASSLVDTYEQYF
TRBV5-1	TRBJ1-2	NA	NA	TGCGCCAGCAGGCAGGACCCAGCAAACTATGGCTACACCTTC	CASRQDPANYGYTF
TRBV20-1	TRBJ1-5	NA	NA	TGCAGTGCTAGGGTGGGGAACAGCAATCAGCCCCAGCATTTT	CSARVGNSNQPQHF
TRBV12-3/TRBV12-4	TRBJ1-1	NA	NA	TGTGCCAGCACCCAACGGGACTTCTACACTGAAGCTTTCTTT	CASTQRDFYTEAFF
TRBV19	TRBJ2-3	few	NA	TGTGCCAGTAGTATGCGACGGTACACAGATACGCAGTATTTT	CASSMRRYTDTQYF
TRBV7-9	TRBJ1-6	NA	NA	TGTGCCAGCAGGTGGGGGGAGTATAATTCACCCCTCCACTTT	CASRWGEYNSPLHF
TRBV24-1	TRBJ2-2	NA	NA	TGTGCCACCAGTGATTCGCGGATCACCGGGGAGCTGTTTTTT	CATSDSRITGELFF
TRBV5-1	TRBJ2-7	many	TRBD2	TGCGCCAGCAGCCCACTAGCGGGGAAGGCGTACGAGCAGTACTTC	CASSPLAGKAYEQYF
TRBV5-1	TRBJ2-3	few	NA	TGCGCCAGCAGCTCAAGACCTAGAGGCTCAGATACGCAGTATTTT	CASSSRPRGSDTQYF
TRBV6-5	TRBJ1-2	few	TRBD1	TGTGCCAGCAGTTACTCGACAGGGTTGGATGGCTACACCTTC	CASSYSTGLDGYTF
TRBV6-1	TRBJ2-7	NA	NA	TGTGCCAGCAGCCGGGACGGAGGCTCCTACGAGCAGTACTTC	CASSRDGGSYEQYF
TRBV7-9	TRBJ1-5	many	TRBD1	TGTGCCAGCAGCTTGGGACAGGGGGCTTCTCAGCCCCAGCATTTT	CASSLGQGASQPQHF
TRBV9	TRBJ2-1	NA	NA	TGTGCCAGCAGCGTAGGGGGGGCGAACCACAATGAGCAGTTCTTC	CASSVGGANHNEQFF
TRBV6-4	TRBJ2-5	NA	NA	TGTGCCAGCAGTGACGGGCCGGGGACGATAGAGACCCAGTACTTC	CASSDGPGTIETQYF
TRBV7-2	TRBJ2-1	NA	NA	TGTGCCAGCAGCTTGATGGCTACTTTAATCGATGAGCAGTTCTTC	CASSLMATLIDEQFF
TRBV12-3/TRBV12-4	TRBJ2-2	few	TRBD1	TGTGCCAGCAGTTTAAGAACAGGGGCCAAGAACACCGGGGAGCTGTTTTTT	CASSLRTGAKNTGELFF
TRBV6-5	TRBJ2-1	few	TRBD2	TGTGCCAGCAGTTACGGTCTAGCGGGGAGCTCCTACAATGAGCAGTTCTTC	CASSYGLAGSSYNEQFF
TRBV11-2	TRBJ1-5	few	TRBD1	TGTGCCAGCAGCTTAGGGACAGGGACAGGGGGGTATGGCAATCAGCCCCAGCATTTT	CASSLGTGTGGYGNQPQHF
TRBV4-2	TRBJ2-2	NA	TRBD2	TGTGCCAGCAGCCAGGAGACTAGCGAGGTCGGGGAGCTGTTTTTT	CASSQETSEVGELFF
TRBV7-8	TRBJ2-5	few	NA	TGTGCCAGCAGCTTAGGGGGATCAAAAGAGACCCAGTACTTC	CASSLGGSKETQYF
TRBV19	TRBJ1-2	NA	NA	TGTGCCAGTAGTATCCAGGGCGCAACGGGACTCTATGGCTACACCTTC	CASSIQGATGLYGYTF
TRBV7-2	TRBJ2-1	NA	NA	TGTGCCAGCAGCCCCGGGTGGGACACGCAGTTCTTC	CASSPGWDTQFF
TRBV19	TRBJ2-6	few	NA	TGTGCCAGTAGTATGACAGCCCTAGTCTCTGGGGCCAACGTCCTGACTTTC	CASSMTALVSGANVLTF
TRBV20-1	TRBJ2-1	NA	NA	TGCAGCGCTCTGAACCCTTCGACCTACCTTGAGCAGTTCTTC	CSALNPSTYLEQFF
TRBV5-4	TRBJ2-4	NA	TRBD1	TGTGCCAGCAGCTCTTTCCTGACCGACAGGGCGAACATTCAGTACTTC	CASSSFLTDRANIQYF
TRBV7-9	TRBJ2-3	few	NA	TGTGCCAGCAGCTTACCTCAAGGCCTCACAGATACGCAGTATTTT	CASSLPQGLTDTQYF
TRBV19	TRBJ1-1	NA	NA	TGTGCCAGTAGCCTGACCCACGCTGAAGCTTTCTTT	CASSLTHAEAFF
TRBV7-9	TRBJ1-4	few	NA	TGTGCCAGCAGCGACGGGACGGGGAATGAAAAACTGTTTTTT	CASSDGTGNEKLFF
TRBV12-3/TRBV12-4	TRBJ2-7	few	NA	TGTGCCAGCAGTTTTGGGGGGTCTGGATCGTCGACCTACGAGCAGTACTTC	CASSFGGSGSSTYEQYF
TRBV6-2/TRBV6-3	TRBJ2-2	NA	NA	TGTGCCAGCAGCTCAAGGGGAAACGGGGAGCTGTTTTTT	CASSSRGNGELFF
TRBV29-1	TRBJ2-2	few	NA	TGCAGCGCGGGACAAAACACCGGGGAGCTGTTTTTT	CSAGQNTGELFF
TRBV4-3	TRBJ2-1	few	TRBD2	TGCGCCAGCAGCCAAGCGATAGCTCTAGGCGGGGGTTCCTACAATGAGCAGTTCTTC	CASSQAIALGGGSYNEQFF
TRBV10-3	TRBJ2-3	NA	NA	TGTGCCATCAGTGGTTTCGGGGCCTCAGATACGCAGTATTTT	CAISGFGASDTQYF
TRBV27	TRBJ1-2	NA	TRBD1	TGTGCCAGCAGTCCCTGGGACAGGGCCACGCGGGTCTATGGCTACACCTTC	CASSPWDRATRVYGYTF
TRBV6-5	TRBJ2-5	few	NA	TGTGCCAGCAGTTACTCGCGTGCGGGGGCAGGAGAGACCCAGTACTTC	CASSYSRAGAGETQYF
TRBV6-2/TRBV6-3	TRBJ2-7	few	NA	TGTGCCAGCAGCGGACTTTCTGGGTACGAGCAGTACTTC	CASSGLSGYEQYF
TRBV20-1	TRBJ2-1	few	TRBD2	TGCAGTGCTGAGGGACTAGCGGGTTACAATGAGCAGTTCTTC	CSAEGLAGYNEQFF
TRBV20-1	TRBJ1-4	NA	NA	TGCAGTGCTAGATCCGGGGACGGTAATGAAAAACTGTTTTTT	CSARSGDGNEKLFF
TRBV4-3	TRBJ1-1	few	TRBD1	TGCGCCAGCAGCCACCGTCCCGGGACAGGGGTGGACACTGAAGCTTTCTTT	CASSHRPGTGVDTEAFF
TRBV29-1	TRBJ2-2	NA	TRBD1	TGCAGCGTTGGAGAGGGGGCGGGCACCGGGGAGCTGTTTTTT	CSVGEGAGTGELFF
TRBV20-1	TRBJ2-5	NA	NA	TGCAGTGCTAGTAATTTGACAGGTTGGGAGACCCAGTACTTC	CSASNLTGWETQYF
TRBV6-6	TRBJ2-3	few	NA	TGTGCCAGCAGAGAGACAAGCACAGATACGCAGTATTTT	CASRETSTDTQYF
TRBV7-8	TRBJ1-1	few	TRBD1	TGTGCCAGCAGTGGGACAGGAGGGACGGTATTCGCTGAAGCTTTCTTT	CASSGTGGTVFAEAFF
TRBV5-1	TRBJ1-3	NA	TRBD1	TGCGCCAGCAGCACCAGGGGGCTCCAGCGTGGAAACACCATATATTTT	CASSTRGLQRGNTIYF